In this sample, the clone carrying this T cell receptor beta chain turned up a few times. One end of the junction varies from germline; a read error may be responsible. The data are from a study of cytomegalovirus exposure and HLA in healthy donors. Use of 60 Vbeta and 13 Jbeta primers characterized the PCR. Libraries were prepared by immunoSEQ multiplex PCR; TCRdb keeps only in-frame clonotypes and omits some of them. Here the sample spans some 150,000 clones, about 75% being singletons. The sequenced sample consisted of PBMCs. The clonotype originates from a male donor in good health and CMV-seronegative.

Written as DNA, the CDR3 is TGTTCCAGCAGCTTATTTAAGGGGGCGCCGGTTGAAAAACTGTTTTTT. Protein product: CSSSLFKGAPVEKLFF. This chain joins TRBV7-9 and TRBJ1-4, with 7 nucleotides matching TRBD1. The V gene's germline CDR1 is SEHNR and CDR2 FQNEAQ (reference sequence). This CDR3 comprises 16 residues.